Each of the 20 T cell receptor beta chains below was sequenced from the same sample in a study of blood T cell repertoires in COVID-19 (dated by TCRdb to 2018 to 2020). The library came from the immunoSEQ multiplex PCR assay. This is the immuneACCESS table as TCRdb keeps it, with only in-frame sequences that have V and J called. A part of the clones is gone; compared with another copy, unresolved V genes explain less than half, and the rest is unexplained. The sample table holds 100,000 or so clones, of which more than 75% were seen once. Approximately 24% of the sample belongs to the ten largest clones. The sequenced sample consisted of peripheral blood. The source of these receptors is a human donor in a cohort sampled during active COVID-19.

The chain recombines TRBV6-5 with TRBJ2-5, with 9 nucleotides matching TRBD2. There are 14 residues in the CDR3. CDR1 is MNHEY and CDR2 is SVGAGI in the germline V gene. J gave up 4 bases and V 11 bases, and 11 bases lay outside the gene matches. The chain's CDR3 is CAAGREGLRETQYF. As DNA, the CDR3 is TGTGCCGCTGGGCGGGAGGGCCTGAGAGAGACCCAGTACTTC.

This chain uses TRBV3-1 (or the pseudogene TRBV3-2) with TRBJ2-5; TRBD2 matches 8 bases. This CDR3 is built from 14 residues. The V gene's germline CDR1 is LGHDT and CDR2 YNNKEL (reference sequence). Unmatched junction bases numbered 3, after V lost 1 base and J lost 5 bases. This chain's CDR3 is CASSQVRGGETQYF. Here the CDR3 DNA reads TGTGCCAGCAGCCAAGTACGGGGGGGCGAGACCCAGTACTTC.

J is TRBJ2-5 and V is TRBV20-1, with TRBD1 as a possible D gene (6 bases). V shed 3 bases and J shed 4 bases, with 12 bases lying between them. CDR3 length: 13 residues. Germline values: CDR1 DFQATT, CDR2 SNEGSKA (reference sequence). DNA of the CDR3: TGCAGTGCTAGTGGGGGCGGACCAGAGACCCAGTACTTC. Translation: CSASGGGPETQYF.

The V call is TRBV20-1, the J call TRBJ2-7; maybe TRBD2 (6 bases). The CDR3 has 13 residues. V lost 3 bases to trimming and J lost 3 bases, with 12 bases between them. The germline V gene encodes CDR1 DFQATT and CDR2 SNEGSKA (reference sequence). CDR3 residues: CSASSGRSYEQYF. For the CDR3, the DNA is TGCAGTGCTAGTAGCGGTCGGAGCTACGAGCAGTACTTC.

The chain carries TRBV3-1 (or the pseudogene TRBV3-2) and TRBJ2-5; the D gene is possibly TRBD2 (5 bases). The germline V gene has CDR1 LGHDT and CDR2 YNNKEL (reference sequence). This CDR3 has 17 amino acids. Trimming took 1 base from V and 5 from J, leaving 20 bases between them. CDR3 DNA: TGTGCCAGCAGCCAAGCCTATGGAGGTGGAGAGGGTGAGACCCAGTACTTC. It translates to CASSQAYGGGEGETQYF.

The chain links TRBV18 to TRBJ1-4; 7 bases match TRBD1. The J segment lost 0 bases and the V segment lost 9 bases, leaving 13 bases of the junction unmatched. Germline V gene sequence: CDR1 KGHSH, CDR2 LQKENI. The CDR3 loop spans 17 amino acids. The CDR3 loop is CASSRSGQHATNEKLFF. CDR3 coding DNA: TGTGCCAGTTCCCGGTCGGGACAGCACGCAACTAATGAAAAACTGTTTTTT.

The chain is built from TRBV6-6 and TRBJ1-1; unclear D gene. In germline, CDR1 is MNHNY, CDR2 SVGAGI (reference sequence). The V gene lost 5 bases and the J gene lost 2 bases, with 9 bases spanning the gap. The CDR3 is made up of 13 amino acids. The CDR3 spells CASSPNGNTEAFF. CDR3 in DNA: TGTGCCAGCAGTCCAAACGGTAACACTGAAGCTTTCTTT.

This clone was detected only a few times. V gene TRBV7-8 combines with J gene TRBJ1-5, with TRBD1 identical over 8 bases. The CDR3 totals 16 residues. Germline V CDR1 and CDR2: SGHVS, FQNEAQ. With 5 bases clipped from V and 3 bases from J, the junction kept 9 bases outside the gene matches. CDR3 sequence: CASSVWQGADNQPQHF. The CDR3 DNA is TGTGCCAGCAGCGTATGGCAGGGGGCCGACAATCAGCCCCAGCATTTT.

The chain recombines TRBV2 with TRBJ1-2; D ambiguous. V was clipped by 0 bases and J by 5 bases, with 10 bases between them. Germline loops: CDR1 SNHLY, CDR2 FYNNEI. The CDR3 is made up of 14 amino acids. CDR3 nucleotides: TGTGCCAGCAGTGAAGCGGGCAGATCTTATGGCTACACCTTC. The encoded protein is CASSEAGRSYGYTF.

The CDR3 bases are TGTGCCAGCAGTGAGTCGCAGGGGGCCTACACCGGGGAGCTGTTTTTT. It yields the protein CASSESQGAYTGELFF. This chain links TRBV2 with TRBJ2-2, with 8 positions matching TRBD1. The CDR3 is 16 residues long. CDR1 and CDR2 (germline): SNHLY, FYNNEI. V dropped 3 bases and J dropped 3; count of bases not matched to a gene: 6.

V gene TRBV15 combines with J gene TRBJ2-2; 7 nucleotides align to TRBD1. The CDR3 extends over 14 amino acids. Germline trimming cut 7 bases from V and 1 base from J; bases unmatched to any gene: 3. Germline assignment: CDR1 LNHNV and CDR2 YYDKDF (reference sequence). The CDR3 sequence is CATKGTVNTGELFF. DNA of the CDR3: TGTGCCACCAAGGGGACAGTGAACACCGGGGAGCTGTTTTTT.

The chain is built from TRBV19 and TRBJ1-2; D might be TRBD1 (6 bases). CDR1 is LNHDA and CDR2 is SQIVND in the germline V gene (reference sequence). This CDR3 spans 13 amino acids. V was cut by 3 bases and J by 1 base, with 6 bases left in between. Here the CDR3 reads CASSMDSNYGYTF. As DNA, the CDR3 is TGTGCCAGTAGTATGGACAGTAACTATGGCTACACCTTC.

The chain has TRBV28 and TRBJ1-5; TRBD1 is a possible D gene (6 bases). CDR3 length: 15 amino acids. V lost 5 bases, J lost 1 base, and 12 bases lay in between. Germline V CDR1 and CDR2: MDHEN, SYDVKM. DNA for the CDR3: TGTGCCAGCAGTCCAGGGGTGAGGAGCAATCAGCCCCAGCATTTT. The encoded protein is CASSPGVRSNQPQHF.

The rearrangement uses TRBV6-1 and TRBJ2-7; 10 bases agree with TRBD2. With 4 bases clipped from V and 7 bases from J, the junction kept 16 bases outside the gene matches. Germline-derived CDR1 and CDR2 are MNHNS and SASEGT. There are 17 residues in the CDR3. The CDR3 coding sequence is TGTGCCAGCAGTGGACATGACCAACTAGCGGGGATTCTGGAGCAGTACTTC. Its protein is CASSGHDQLAGILEQYF.

This sequence joins TRBV19 and TRBJ2-3; TRBD2 aligns across 8 bases. The CDR3 runs 15 residues. Looked up from germline, CDR1 is LNHDA and CDR2 is SQIVND (reference sequence). The V and J ends lost 5 bases and 4 bases, in that order; junction bases with no gene match: 8. CDR3 amino acids: CASSWSAGGSDTQYF. The CDR3 coding sequence is TGTGCCAGTAGTTGGTCGGCGGGAGGATCAGATACGCAGTATTTT.

V gene TRBV13 combines with J gene TRBJ2-7; 8 bases agree with TRBD2. This CDR3 has 15 amino acids. The germline CDR1 and CDR2 sequences are PRHDT and FYEKMQ (reference sequence). V shed 4 bases and J 6 bases; nucleotides not matched to a gene: 11. CDR3 sequence reads: CASSWRSGRGGEQYF. In DNA form, the CDR3 reads TGTGCCAGCAGCTGGCGCAGCGGGAGAGGTGGCGAGCAGTACTTC. Full variable domain (remainder filled in from reference TRBV13 and TRBJ2-7): AAGVIQSPRHLIKEKRETATLKCYPIPRHDTVYWYQQGPGQDPQFLISFYEKMQSDKGSIPDRFSAQQFSDYHSELNMSSLELGDSALYFCASSWRSGRGGEQYFGPGTRLTVT.

The CDR3 is CASSLAGADTEAFF. The CDR3 DNA sequence: TGTGCCAGCAGCTTAGCGGGTGCGGACACTGAAGCTTTCTTT. The genes are TRBV7-2 and TRBJ1-1; D is uncertain. Germline V gene data show CDR1 as SGHTA and CDR2 as FQGNSA. CDR3 length: 14 amino acids. V was clipped by 0 bases and J by 3 bases, with 8 bases between them.

The chain employs TRBV27 and TRBJ2-1, with TRBD2 matching 14 bases. CDR3 size: 15 residues. CDR1 is MNHEY, CDR2 SMNVEV, per germline (reference sequence). V was clipped by 11 bases and J by 12 bases; unmatched bases: 15. CDR3 region: CAAGGAGTSGGGQFF. The CDR3 bases are TGTGCCGCTGGAGGGGCCGGGACTAGCGGGGGAGGGCAGTTCTTC.

The chain recombines TRBV5-4 with TRBJ1-2; TRBD1 is a possible D gene (5 bases). This CDR3 spans 15 amino acids. Germline V gene sequence: CDR1 SGHNT, CDR2 YYREEE (reference sequence). Trimming stripped 2 bases from V and 5 bases from J, with 16 bases between. CDR3 sequence (DNA): TGTGCCAGCAGCTTTGGCCAGGGAGGTGGATATGGCTACACCTTC. Translation: CASSFGQGGGYGYTF.

The chain uses TRBV6-5 and TRBJ2-1; 8 bases map to TRBD2. With V trimmed by 6 bases and J by 1 base, 5 bases remained unmatched. This CDR3 has 15 residues. The germline gives CDR1 MNHEY, CDR2 SVGAGI. The CDR3 DNA is TGTGCCAGCAGACAGCGGGAGTGGTCCTACAATGAGCAGTTCTTC. Its protein product is CASRQREWSYNEQFF.